The 5 T cell receptor beta chains below all came from one sample that was sequenced in a study of blood T cell repertoires in COVID-19. Profiling relied on immunoSEQ multiplex PCR, and the TCRdb table lists in-frame clones only, not all of them. Of around 130,000 clones listed, 85% to 90% were seen once; the top ten hold around 2.1%. The specimen was peripheral blood. The receptor set was obtained from a woman aged 45-65 years with acute or convalescent COVID-19.

The CDR3 DNA is TGTGCCTGGAGACCTCCTCGGGGGTCTTACTATGGCTACACCTTC. This codes for CAWRPPRGSYYGYTF. The rearrangement uses TRBV30 and TRBJ1-2; D is perhaps TRBD1 (5 bases). With 3 bases removed from V and 3 bases from J, the gap between germline ends came to 17 bases. The CDR3 loop spans 15 amino acids. Germline lookup yields CDR1 GTSNPN and CDR2 SVGIG (reference sequence).

This chain connects TRBV19 to TRBJ1-5; 7 bases line up with TRBD1. Looked up from germline, CDR1 is LNHDA and CDR2 is SQIVND (reference sequence). The V segment lost 3 bases and the J segment 4 bases; nucleotides outside the gene matches: 6. CDR3 size: 15 residues. This CDR3 is CASSMPGGWNQPQHF. The CDR3 DNA sequence: TGTGCCAGTAGTATGCCAGGGGGATGGAATCAGCCCCAGCATTTT.

This clone was detected a few times. The chain is built from TRBV21-1 and TRBJ2-7; no DNA check was done on the table's D call, TRBD2. TRBV21-1 is listed as a pseudogene. The CDR3 totals 15 residues. The CDR3 here is CASSKFLGLAYEQYF. In DNA form, the CDR3 reads TGTGCCAGCAGCAAATTTTTGGGACTAGCTTACGAGCAGTACTTC.

V and J are TRBV4-2 and TRBJ2-3; D might be TRBD1 (5 bases). V was clipped by 3 bases and J by 4 bases, with 20 bases between them. The CDR3 contains 17 residues. The germline V gene encodes CDR1 LGHNA and CDR2 YNFKEQ. CDR3 bases: TGTGCCAGCAGCCAGTTCCAGGACACGCAAGGGGCAGATACGCAGTATTTT. This encodes CASSQFQDTQGADTQYF.

The rearrangement links TRBV5-1 to TRBJ2-1; TRBD2 matches at 9 bases. J was trimmed by 3 bases and V by 4 bases; bases with no gene match: 8. Germline CDR1 SGHRS, CDR2 YFSETQ. The CDR3 loop spans 16 amino acids. This chain's CDR3 is CASSKSSGNVYNEQFF. Written as DNA, the CDR3 is TGCGCCAGCAGCAAGTCTAGCGGGAACGTCTACAATGAGCAGTTCTTC.